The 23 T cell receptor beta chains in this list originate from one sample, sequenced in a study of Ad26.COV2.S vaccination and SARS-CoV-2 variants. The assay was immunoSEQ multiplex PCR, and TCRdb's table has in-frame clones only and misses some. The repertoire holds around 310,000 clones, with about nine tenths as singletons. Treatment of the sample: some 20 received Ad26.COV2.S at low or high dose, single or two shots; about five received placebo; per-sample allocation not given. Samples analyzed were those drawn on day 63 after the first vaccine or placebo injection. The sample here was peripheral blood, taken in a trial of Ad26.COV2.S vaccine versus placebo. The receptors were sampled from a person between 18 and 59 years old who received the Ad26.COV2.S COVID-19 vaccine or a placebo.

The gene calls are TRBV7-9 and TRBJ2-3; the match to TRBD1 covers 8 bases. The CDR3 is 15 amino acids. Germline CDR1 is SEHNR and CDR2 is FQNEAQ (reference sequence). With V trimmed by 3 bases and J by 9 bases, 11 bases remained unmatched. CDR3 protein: CASSLYGTGQVTQYF. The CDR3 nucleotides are TGTGCCAGCAGCTTGTATGGGACAGGACAGGTGACGCAGTATTTT.

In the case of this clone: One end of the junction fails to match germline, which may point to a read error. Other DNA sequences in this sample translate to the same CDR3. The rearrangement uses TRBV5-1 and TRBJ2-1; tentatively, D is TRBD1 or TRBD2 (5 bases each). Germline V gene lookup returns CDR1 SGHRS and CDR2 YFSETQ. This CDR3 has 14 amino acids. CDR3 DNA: TGCGCCAGCAGCTTGGCCGGGGCCTACAATGAACAGTTCTTC. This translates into CASSLAGAYNEQFF. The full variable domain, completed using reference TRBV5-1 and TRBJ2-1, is KAGVTQTPRYLIKTRGQQVTLSCSPISGHRSVSWYQQTPGQGLQFLFEYFSETQRNKGNFPGRFSGRQFSNSRSEMNVSTLELGDSALYLCASSLAGAYNEQFFGPGTRLTVL.

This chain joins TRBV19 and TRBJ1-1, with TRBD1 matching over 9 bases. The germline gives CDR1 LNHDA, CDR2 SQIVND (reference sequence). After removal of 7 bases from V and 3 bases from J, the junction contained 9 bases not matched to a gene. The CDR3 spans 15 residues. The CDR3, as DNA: TGTGCCAGTACCCTGGGGGACAGGGCGTACACTGAAGCTTTCTTT. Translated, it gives CASTLGDRAYTEAFF.

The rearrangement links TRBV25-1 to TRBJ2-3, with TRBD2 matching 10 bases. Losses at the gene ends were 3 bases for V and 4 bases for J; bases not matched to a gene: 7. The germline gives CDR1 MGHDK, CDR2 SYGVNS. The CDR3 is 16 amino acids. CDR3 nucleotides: TGTGCCAGCAGTGATTCTAGCGGGAGAAGGGCAGATACGCAGTATTTT. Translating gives CASSDSSGRRADTQYF.

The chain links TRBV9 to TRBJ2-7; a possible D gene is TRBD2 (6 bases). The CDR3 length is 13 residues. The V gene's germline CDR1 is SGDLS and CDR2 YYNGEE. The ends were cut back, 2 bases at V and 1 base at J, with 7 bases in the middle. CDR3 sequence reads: CASSVGGSYEQYF. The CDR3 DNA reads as TGTGCCAGCAGCGTTGGGGGGTCCTACGAGCAGTACTTC.

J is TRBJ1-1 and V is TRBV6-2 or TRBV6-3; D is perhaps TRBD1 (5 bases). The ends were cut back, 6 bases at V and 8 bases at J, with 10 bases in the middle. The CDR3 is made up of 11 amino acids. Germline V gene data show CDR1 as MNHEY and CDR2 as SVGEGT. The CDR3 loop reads CASSEGTEAFF. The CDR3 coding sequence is TGTGCCAGCAGCGAAGGGACCGAAGCTTTCTTT.

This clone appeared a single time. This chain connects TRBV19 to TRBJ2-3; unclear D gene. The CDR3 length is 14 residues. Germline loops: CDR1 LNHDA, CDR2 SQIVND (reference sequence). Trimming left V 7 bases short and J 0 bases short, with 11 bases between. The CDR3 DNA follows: TGTGCCAGTACCCTCAGAATTAGCACAGATACGCAGTATTTT. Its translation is CASTLRISTDTQYF.

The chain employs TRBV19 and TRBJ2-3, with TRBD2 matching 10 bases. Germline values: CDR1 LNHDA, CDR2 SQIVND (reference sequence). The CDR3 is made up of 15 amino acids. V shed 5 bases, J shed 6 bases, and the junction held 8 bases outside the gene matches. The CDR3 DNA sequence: TGTGCCAGTAGTGTCAGCGGGAGGGCCGCCGATACGCAGTATTTT. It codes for CASSVSGRAADTQYF.

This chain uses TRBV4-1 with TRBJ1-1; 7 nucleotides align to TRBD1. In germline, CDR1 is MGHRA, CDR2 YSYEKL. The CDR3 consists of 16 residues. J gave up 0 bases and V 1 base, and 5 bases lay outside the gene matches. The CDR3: CASSQGWGQLNTEAFF. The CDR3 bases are TGCGCCAGCAGCCAAGGTTGGGGACAGTTGAACACTGAAGCTTTCTTT.

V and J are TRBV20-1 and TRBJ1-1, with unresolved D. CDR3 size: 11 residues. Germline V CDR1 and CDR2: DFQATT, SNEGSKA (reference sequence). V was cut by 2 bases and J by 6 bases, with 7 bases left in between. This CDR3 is CSARLGAEAFF. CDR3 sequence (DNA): TGCAGTGCTAGATTAGGCGCTGAAGCTTTCTTT.

The CDR3: CASKSGTARNQPQHF. The CDR3, as DNA: TGTGCCAGCAAATCCGGGACAGCAAGAAATCAGCCCCAGCATTTT. V and J are TRBV10-3 and TRBJ1-5; TRBD1 aligns across 7 bases. CDR3 length equals 15 residues. Germline V gene sequence: CDR1 ENHRY, CDR2 SYGVKD. The V segment lost 10 bases and the J segment 4 bases; nucleotides outside the gene matches: 13.

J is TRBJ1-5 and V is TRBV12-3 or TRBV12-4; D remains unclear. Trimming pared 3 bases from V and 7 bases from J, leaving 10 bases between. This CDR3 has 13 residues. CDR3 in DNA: TGTGCCAGCAGTTTCTTGCTCGGACAGCCCCAGCATTTT. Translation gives CASSFLLGQPQHF.

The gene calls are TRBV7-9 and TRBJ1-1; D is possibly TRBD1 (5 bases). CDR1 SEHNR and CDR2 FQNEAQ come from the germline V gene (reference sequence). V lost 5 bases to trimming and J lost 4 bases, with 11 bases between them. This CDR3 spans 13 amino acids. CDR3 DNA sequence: TGTGCCAGCAGCCCGGGGGGTGGCACTGAAGCTTTCTTT. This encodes CASSPGGGTEAFF.

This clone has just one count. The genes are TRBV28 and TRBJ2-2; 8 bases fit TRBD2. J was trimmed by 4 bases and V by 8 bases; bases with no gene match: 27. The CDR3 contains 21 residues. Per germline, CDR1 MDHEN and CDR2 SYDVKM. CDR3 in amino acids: CASEGLIYAGGPNYATGELFF. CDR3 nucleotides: TGTGCCAGCGAGGGTCTTATTTATGCGGGGGGCCCCAACTACGCCACCGGGGAGCTGTTTTTT.

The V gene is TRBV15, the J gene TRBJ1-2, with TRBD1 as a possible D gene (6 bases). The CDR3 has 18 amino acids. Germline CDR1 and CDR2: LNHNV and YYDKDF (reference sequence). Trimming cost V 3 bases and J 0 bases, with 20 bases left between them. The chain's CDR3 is CATSSSRQDAVPNYGYTF. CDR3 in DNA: TGTGCCACCAGCAGTTCCCGACAGGATGCCGTACCTAACTATGGCTACACCTTC.

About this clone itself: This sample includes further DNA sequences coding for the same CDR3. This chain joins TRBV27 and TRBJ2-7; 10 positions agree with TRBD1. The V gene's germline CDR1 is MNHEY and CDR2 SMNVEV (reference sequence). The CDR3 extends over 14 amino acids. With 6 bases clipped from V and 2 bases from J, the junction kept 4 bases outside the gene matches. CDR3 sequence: CASRPGQGPYEQYF. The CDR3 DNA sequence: TGTGCCAGCAGGCCGGGACAGGGGCCCTACGAGCAGTACTTC.

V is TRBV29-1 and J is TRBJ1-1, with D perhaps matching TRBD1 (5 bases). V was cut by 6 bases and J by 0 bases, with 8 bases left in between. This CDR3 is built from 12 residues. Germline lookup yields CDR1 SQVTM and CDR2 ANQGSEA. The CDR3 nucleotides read TGCAGCGTCGGACACTTGAACACTGAAGCTTTCTTT. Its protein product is CSVGHLNTEAFF.

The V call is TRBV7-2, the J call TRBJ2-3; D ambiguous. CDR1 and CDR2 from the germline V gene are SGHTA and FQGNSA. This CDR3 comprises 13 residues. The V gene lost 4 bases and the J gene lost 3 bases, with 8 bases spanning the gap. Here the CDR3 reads CASSSLLTDTQYF. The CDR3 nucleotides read TGTGCCAGCAGCTCACTCCTAACAGATACGCAGTATTTT.

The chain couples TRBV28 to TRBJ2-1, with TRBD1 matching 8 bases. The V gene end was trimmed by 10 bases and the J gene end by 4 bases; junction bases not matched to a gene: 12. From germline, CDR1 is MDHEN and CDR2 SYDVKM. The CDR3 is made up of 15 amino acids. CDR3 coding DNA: TGTGCCACCTGGCTACCAGGGGGCCAGTACAATGAGCAGTTCTTC. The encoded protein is CATWLPGGQYNEQFF.

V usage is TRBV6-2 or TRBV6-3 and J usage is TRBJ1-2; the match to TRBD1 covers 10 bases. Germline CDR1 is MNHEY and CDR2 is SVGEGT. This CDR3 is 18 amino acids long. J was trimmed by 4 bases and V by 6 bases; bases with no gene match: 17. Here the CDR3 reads CASSRKRKTGGALYGYTF. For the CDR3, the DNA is TGTGCCAGCAGCCGGAAAAGGAAGACAGGGGGCGCGCTCTATGGCTACACCTTC.

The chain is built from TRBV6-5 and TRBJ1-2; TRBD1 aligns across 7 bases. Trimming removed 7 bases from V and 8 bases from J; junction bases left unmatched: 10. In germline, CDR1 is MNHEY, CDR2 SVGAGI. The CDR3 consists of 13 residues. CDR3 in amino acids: CASTERTGGGYTF. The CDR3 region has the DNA TGTGCCAGCACCGAACGGACAGGAGGGGGCTACACCTTC.

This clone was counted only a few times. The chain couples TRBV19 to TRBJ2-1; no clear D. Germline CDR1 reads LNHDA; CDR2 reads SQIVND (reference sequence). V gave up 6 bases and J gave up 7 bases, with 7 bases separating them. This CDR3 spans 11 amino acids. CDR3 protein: CASRAENEQFF. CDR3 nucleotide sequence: TGTGCCAGTAGGGCGGAAAATGAGCAGTTCTTC.

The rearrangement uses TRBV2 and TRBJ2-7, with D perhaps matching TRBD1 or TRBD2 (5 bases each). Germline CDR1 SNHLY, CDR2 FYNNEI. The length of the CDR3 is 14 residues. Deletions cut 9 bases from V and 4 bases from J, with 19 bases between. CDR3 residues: CASEGRTGPYEQYV. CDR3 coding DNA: TGTGCCAGTGAAGGACGGACGGGACCTTACGAGCAGTACGTC.